This T cell receptor beta chain came from a study of OX40 agonist ivuxolimab in advanced cancers. Study context: Ivuxolimab, an agonist antibody against OX40 (CD134), was given to patients. All patients had ivuxolimab intravenously every 2 weeks at 0.01 to 10 mg/kg. The eligibility criteria allowed prior anti-PD-1, anti-PD-L1 or anti-CTLA-4 therapy, and under 50% had some. Study-wide findings and caveats: Dosing at 0.1 to 3.0 mg/kg was accompanied by clonal expansion of CD4+ and CD8+ blood T cells by week 6.

This clone appeared once. Its antigen is unknown. Sequence at one end of the junction differs from germline and may be a read error. Germline-derived CDR1 and CDR2 are SGHRS and YFSETQ. This CDR3 has 15 amino acids. Only in-frame clones appear in the TCRdb table, and some are missing; sequencing was by immunoSEQ multiplex PCR. Here the sample spans tens of thousands of clones, about 91% being singletons. This TCR was recovered from an adult with an advanced solid tumor such as melanoma, head and neck, liver or kidney cancer. Source: CD4+ or CD8+ T cells sorted from blood, taken in a trial of the OX40 agonist ivuxolimab. The chain recombines TRBV5-1 with TRBJ2-3, with 9 nucleotides matching TRBD2. The CDR3 sequence: CASSFASGGTDTQYF. CDR3 in DNA: TGTGCCAGCAGCTTTGCTAGCGGGGGCACAGATACGCAGTATTTT.